Included here is one T cell receptor beta chain sequence, with context. The data were obtained in a study of blood T cell repertoires in COVID-19. Study details: Donors in the United States, Italy and Spain gave samples during acute or convalescent COVID-19.

V lost 0 bases and J 6 bases, leaving 9 bases between the germline ends. Germline values: CDR1 KGHSH, CDR2 LQKENI. The CDR3 covers 15 residues. Clones were read by immunoSEQ multiplex PCR, and TCRdb kept only the in-frame ones, dropping some. The sample shows fewer than 600,000 clones, about 91% of them seen only once. V gene TRBV18 combines with J gene TRBJ1-6, with D unclear. Sequenced: peripheral blood. The sequence was collected from a man younger than 30 with COVID-19, enrolled during active disease. CDR3 protein: CASSPPTAGNSPLHF. The CDR3 nucleotides are TGTGCCAGCTCACCACCCACAGCGGGTAATTCACCCCTCCACTTT.